The 26 T cell receptor beta chains presented below share a single source sample, sequenced in a study of sequential checkpoint blockade in melanoma. Treatment of the sample: randomized to nivolumab then ipilimumab (arm A) or the reverse (arm B). Clones were read by immunoSEQ multiplex PCR, and TCRdb kept only the in-frame ones, dropping some. The table shows 15,000 to 20,000 clones, with about three fifths occurring only once. Sequences were derived from CD8+ T cells sorted from blood (inferred from file names), sampled from a patient given nivolumab and ipilimumab in sequence. These receptors originate from a human donor with melanoma.

This clone was seen only a few times. This rearrangement joins TRBV4-2 to TRBJ2-1, with 7 bases fitting TRBD2. The CDR3 has 12 residues. Trimming at V came to 4 bases and at J to 6 bases, leaving 0 bases not matched to a gene. Germline lookup yields CDR1 LGHNA and CDR2 YNFKEQ. CDR3: CASSPSGNEQFF. CDR3 nucleotide sequence: TGTGCCAGCAGCCCTAGCGGCAATGAGCAGTTCTTC.

The gene calls are TRBV27 and TRBJ1-1; 9 bases agree with TRBD1. Looked up from germline, CDR1 is MNHEY and CDR2 is SMNVEV (reference sequence). Germline trimming cut 5 bases from V and 5 bases from J; bases unmatched to any gene: 6. There are 14 residues in the CDR3. The CDR3 spells CASSPGQGNTEAFF. The CDR3 region has the DNA TGTGCCAGCAGTCCGGGACAGGGAAATACTGAAGCTTTCTTT.

This clone occurred once. The V gene is TRBV15, the J gene TRBJ1-2, with a tentative D call TRBD1 (6 bases). V was shortened by 4 bases and J by 1 base, with 28 bases between the two germline ends. Looked up from germline, CDR1 is LNHNV and CDR2 is YYDKDF (reference sequence). This CDR3 has 20 residues. The CDR3 DNA reads as TGTGCCACCAGCAAATTCCCTCTTACTACCCGGGACACCATTAACTATGGCTACACCTTC. This encodes CATSKFPLTTRDTINYGYTF.

The rearrangement uses TRBV6-5 and TRBJ1-2, with 8 positions matching TRBD1. Germline V CDR1 and CDR2: MNHEY, SVGAGI. Trimming took 7 bases from V and 7 from J; bases not matched to a gene: 11. This CDR3 is 14 amino acids long. The CDR3 DNA reads TGTGCCAGCAATTCACAGGGGGGGAAAGGTGGCTACACCTTC. Protein product: CASNSQGGKGGYTF.

The chain employs TRBV7-9 and TRBJ2-6; tentatively, D is TRBD1 (5 bases). From germline, CDR1 is SEHNR and CDR2 FQNEAQ (reference sequence). The CDR3 spans 15 residues. The V end lost 4 bases, the J end lost 1 base, and 8 bases lay between the germline ends. The CDR3 DNA is TGTGCCAGCAGCTGGTCAGGGTCTGGGGCCAACGTCCTGACTTTC. It yields the protein CASSWSGSGANVLTF.

This chain uses TRBV5-5 with TRBJ1-2; 7 bases agree with TRBD1. With 4 bases clipped from V and 6 bases from J, the junction kept 15 bases outside the gene matches. The CDR3 spans 16 residues. Germline lookup yields CDR1 SGHKS and CDR2 YYEKEE (reference sequence). CDR3 sequence reads: CASSRSTGPLKDGYTF. CDR3 nucleotides: TGTGCCAGCAGCCGATCGACAGGGCCACTTAAGGATGGCTACACCTTC.

The chain carries TRBV15 and TRBJ1-5, with unresolved D. CDR1 LNHNV and CDR2 YYDKDF come from the germline V gene (reference sequence). V was clipped by 0 bases and J by 6 bases, with 3 bases between them. The CDR3 totals 12 residues. This CDR3 is CATSRDSQPQHF. DNA for the CDR3: TGTGCCACCAGCAGAGACAGTCAGCCCCAGCATTTT. The full variable domain, in which reference TRBV15 and TRBJ1-5 provide the parts outside the CDR3, is DAMVIQNPRYQVTQFGKPVTLSCSQTLNHNVMYWYQQKSSQAPKLLFHYYDKDFNNEADTPDNFQSRRPNTSFCFLDIRSPGLGDTAMYLCATSRDSQPQHFGDGTRLSIL.

DNA of the CDR3: TGTGCCAGCAGTTTGAGAGTGTACCAAGAGACCCAGTACTTC. Residues: CASSLRVYQETQYF. The chain carries TRBV28 and TRBJ2-5; D is unresolved. Germline V CDR1 and CDR2: MDHEN, SYDVKM. Trimming cost V 3 bases and J 0 bases, with 8 bases left between them. The CDR3 runs to 14 residues.

The CDR3 bases are TGTGCCAGCAGCTGGGACTCGGCCAGCTCCTACAATGAGCAGTTCTTC. This codes for CASSWDSASSYNEQFF. This sequence joins TRBV7-2 and TRBJ2-1; maybe TRBD2 (6 bases). This CDR3 has 16 amino acids. The V end lost 4 bases, the J end lost 0 bases, and 13 bases lay between the germline ends. Germline values: CDR1 SGHTA, CDR2 FQGNSA.

The chain joins TRBV5-5 to TRBJ2-5, with D unresolved. CDR3 length equals 12 residues. The V gene's germline CDR1 is SGHKS and CDR2 YYEKEE (reference sequence). Deletions cut 2 bases from V and 5 bases from J, with 7 bases between. In DNA, the CDR3 is TGTGCCAGCAGCTTAGCGTGGGAGACCCAGTACTTC. This encodes CASSLAWETQYF.

This clone was found a few times. CDR3 sequence reads: CASSETSGTTDTQYF. The CDR3 nucleotides read TGTGCCAGCAGTGAGACTAGCGGGACCACAGATACGCAGTATTTT. V is TRBV6-4 and J is TRBJ2-3, with 11 nucleotides matching TRBD2. CDR1 is MRHNA and CDR2 is SNTAGT in the germline V gene. The CDR3 spans 15 residues. Trimming removed 3 bases from V and 2 bases from J; junction bases left unmatched: 1.

The chain has TRBV9 and TRBJ2-1, with D unclear. The ends were cut back, 3 bases at V and 5 bases at J, with 12 bases in the middle. The CDR3 loop spans 14 amino acids. CDR1 and CDR2 (germline): SGDLS, YYNGEE. This CDR3 is CASSALGSHNEQFF. The DNA of the CDR3 is TGTGCCAGCAGCGCCCTCGGTAGCCACAATGAGCAGTTCTTC.

This clone has just a few counts. V and J are TRBV4-1 and TRBJ1-5; D possibly corresponds to TRBD1 (6 bases). The ends were cut back, 1 base at V and 2 bases at J, with 9 bases in the middle. This CDR3 is built from 15 residues. In germline, CDR1 is MGHRA, CDR2 YSYEKL. CDR3 region: CASSQGGGGNQPQHF. The CDR3 DNA reads TGCGCCAGCAGCCAAGGCGGGGGCGGCAATCAGCCCCAGCATTTT.

This clone was observed a handful of times. V usage is TRBV28 and J usage is TRBJ2-7, with a tentative D call TRBD2 (6 bases). Germline V gene lookup returns CDR1 MDHEN and CDR2 SYDVKM. Trimming took 5 bases from V and 1 from J, leaving 21 bases between them. This CDR3 is built from 17 residues. In DNA form, the CDR3 reads TGTGCCAGCAGTCGGGTCGCAGAGTGGAGGGCGTCCTACGAGCAGTACTTC. As protein: CASSRVAEWRASYEQYF.

The chain has TRBV6-5 and TRBJ2-1; D is possibly TRBD2 (6 bases). V was pared by 2 bases and J by 8 bases, with 16 bases between. The CDR3 sequence is 15 residues long. Per the germline V gene, CDR1 is MNHEY and CDR2 is SVGAGI. The CDR3 sequence is CASSYGTSARYEQFF. The DNA for the CDR3 is TGTGCCAGCAGTTACGGGACTTCCGCCCGTTATGAGCAGTTCTTC.

As concerns this clone: At the DNA level, this CDR3 is encoded by other sequences in the same sample as well. V gene TRBV9 combines with J gene TRBJ2-5; TRBD2 might be the D (5 bases). Between the trimmed V and J ends, which lost 0 bases and 3 bases, there was a span of 15 bases. Per the germline V gene, CDR1 is SGDLS and CDR2 is YYNGEE. The CDR3 spans 16 residues. CDR3 bases: TGTGCCAGCAGCGTAGGAGGCCTCGGACTTGAAGAGACCCAGTACTTC. Translated, it gives CASSVGGLGLEETQYF.

This clone turned up a few times. V is TRBV5-4 and J is TRBJ2-7; 11 bases fit TRBD2. Germline V gives CDR1 SGHNT, CDR2 YYREEE (reference sequence). The CDR3 spans 14 residues. Trimming removed 3 bases from V and 3 bases from J; junction bases left unmatched: 2. CDR3 region: CASSSTSGNYEQYF. The CDR3 DNA sequence: TGTGCCAGCAGCTCGACTAGCGGGAACTACGAGCAGTACTTC.

V usage is TRBV9 and J usage is TRBJ1-5; perhaps TRBD1 as D (6 bases). The V end lost 4 bases, the J end lost 2 bases, and 22 bases lay between the germline ends. Germline lookup yields CDR1 SGDLS and CDR2 YYNGEE. CDR3 length: 18 residues. The CDR3 is CASSPSRVGGGRNQPQHF. The DNA for the CDR3 is TGTGCCAGCAGCCCTAGTAGAGTGGGAGGGGGTCGCAATCAGCCCCAGCATTTT.

The chain carries TRBV11-1 and TRBJ2-7; TRBD1 agrees at 9 bases. The CDR3 sequence is 12 residues long. The V gene's germline CDR1 is SGHAT and CDR2 FQDESV (reference sequence). After removal of 4 bases from V and 5 bases from J, the junction contained 0 bases not matched to a gene. CDR3 sequence (DNA): TGTGCCAGCAGCTGGACAGGGGACGAGCAGTACTTC. This translates into CASSWTGDEQYF.

The chain recombines TRBV27 with TRBJ2-7, with 7 bases identical to TRBD2. V was pared by 10 bases and J by 3 bases, with 9 bases of the junction left unmatched. Germline V gene sequence: CDR1 MNHEY, CDR2 SMNVEV (reference sequence). The CDR3 is 13 residues long. CDR3 DNA sequence: TGTGCCACCCGACTAGCACCGAACTACGAGCAGTACTTC. Translated, it gives CATRLAPNYEQYF.

The genes are TRBV7-6 and TRBJ1-2; D unresolved. V shed 7 bases and J shed 6 bases, with 18 bases lying between them. This CDR3 is 14 amino acids long. CDR1 is SGHVS, CDR2 FNYEAQ, per germline. The DNA of the CDR3 is TGTGCCAGCACCCCCCTGGGCGGGTCCCATGGCTACACCTTC. Encoded protein: CASTPLGGSHGYTF.

The J gene is TRBJ2-3, the V gene TRBV28; tentative D call: TRBD2 (6 bases). CDR1 and CDR2 from the germline V gene are MDHEN and SYDVKM. V gave up 8 bases and J gave up 0 bases, with 12 bases separating them. The CDR3 sequence is 14 residues long. The CDR3 reads CASSRGTSTDTQYF. The DNA for the CDR3 is TGTGCCAGCTCAAGAGGGACTAGCACAGATACGCAGTATTTT.

The chain uses TRBV4-1 and TRBJ2-1, with D perhaps matching TRBD1 (5 bases). V lost 3 bases and J lost 6, with 9 bases in between. The CDR3 runs 13 residues. Germline CDR1 MGHRA, CDR2 YSYEKL. The CDR3, as DNA: TGCGCCAGCAGCCAGGGGCAGGCCAATGAGCAGTTCTTC. This gives the protein CASSQGQANEQFF.

This clone appeared a few times. The genes are TRBV2 and TRBJ2-7; D gene unclear. Trimming shortened V by 5 bases and J by 3 bases, and 14 bases separated the two germline ends. Germline V gene sequence: CDR1 SNHLY, CDR2 FYNNEI. The CDR3 totals 14 residues. The CDR3 region has the DNA TGTGCCAGCAGTAGCGAACCCCAACACTACGAGCAGTACTTC. Its protein product is CASSSEPQHYEQYF.

The chain carries TRBV6-5 and TRBJ2-2; TRBD1 might be the D (5 bases). The germline V gene has CDR1 MNHEY and CDR2 SVGAGI. The CDR3 loop spans 13 amino acids. The V end was cut by 6 bases, the J end by 5 bases, with 10 bases between. Here the CDR3 reads CASSLGVTGELFF. CDR3 sequence (DNA): TGTGCCAGCAGCCTAGGGGTTACCGGGGAGCTGTTTTTT.

The gene calls are TRBV5-1 and TRBJ2-2, with 11 bases lining up with TRBD2. The CDR3 runs to 16 residues. CDR1 and CDR2 from the germline V gene are SGHRS and YFSETQ. V trimming: 1 base; J trimming: 2 bases; junction bases outside the gene matches: 1. CDR3 sequence: CASSLTSGGNTGELFF. DNA for the CDR3: TGCGCCAGCAGCTTGACTAGCGGGGGAAACACCGGGGAGCTGTTTTTT.